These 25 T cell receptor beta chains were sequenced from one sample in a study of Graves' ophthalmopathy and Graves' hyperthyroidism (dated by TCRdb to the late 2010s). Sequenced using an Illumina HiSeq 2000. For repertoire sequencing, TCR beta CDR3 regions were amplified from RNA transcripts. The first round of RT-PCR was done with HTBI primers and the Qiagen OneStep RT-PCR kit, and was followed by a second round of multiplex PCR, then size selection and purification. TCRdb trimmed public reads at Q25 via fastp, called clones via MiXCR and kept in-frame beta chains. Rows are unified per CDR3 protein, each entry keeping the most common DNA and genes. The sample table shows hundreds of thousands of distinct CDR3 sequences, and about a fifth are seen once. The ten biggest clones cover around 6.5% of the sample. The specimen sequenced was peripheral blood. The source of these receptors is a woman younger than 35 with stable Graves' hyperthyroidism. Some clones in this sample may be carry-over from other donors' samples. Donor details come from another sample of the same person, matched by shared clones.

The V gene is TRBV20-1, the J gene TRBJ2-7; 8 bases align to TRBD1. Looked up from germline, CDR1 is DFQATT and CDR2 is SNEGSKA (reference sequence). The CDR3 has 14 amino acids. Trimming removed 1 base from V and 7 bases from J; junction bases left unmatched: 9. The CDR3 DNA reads TGCAGTGCTAGAGTGGACAGGGCCAAGGGAGAGCAGTACTTC. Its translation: CSARVDRAKGEQYF.

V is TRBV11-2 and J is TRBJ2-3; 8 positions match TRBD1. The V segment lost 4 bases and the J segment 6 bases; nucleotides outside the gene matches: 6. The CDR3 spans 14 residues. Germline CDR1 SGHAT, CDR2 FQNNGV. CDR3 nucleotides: TGTGCCAGCAGCTCAGGGGGCTCGTGGGATACGCAGTATTTT. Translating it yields CASSSGGSWDTQYF.

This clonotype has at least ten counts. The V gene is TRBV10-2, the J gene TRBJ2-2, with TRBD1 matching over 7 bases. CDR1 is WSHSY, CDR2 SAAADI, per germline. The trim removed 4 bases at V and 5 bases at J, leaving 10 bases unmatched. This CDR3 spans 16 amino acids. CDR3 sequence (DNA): TGCGCCAGCAGTGTCCAAGGGGGCTTGAATACCGGGGAGCTGTTTTTT. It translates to CASSVQGGLNTGELFF.

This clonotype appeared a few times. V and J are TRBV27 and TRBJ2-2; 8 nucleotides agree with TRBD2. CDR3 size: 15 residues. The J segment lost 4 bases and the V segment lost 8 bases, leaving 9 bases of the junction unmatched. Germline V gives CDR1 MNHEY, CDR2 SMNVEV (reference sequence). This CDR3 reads CASRVAGIFTGELFF. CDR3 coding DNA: TGTGCCAGCCGTGTAGCGGGAATATTCACCGGGGAGCTGTTTTTT.

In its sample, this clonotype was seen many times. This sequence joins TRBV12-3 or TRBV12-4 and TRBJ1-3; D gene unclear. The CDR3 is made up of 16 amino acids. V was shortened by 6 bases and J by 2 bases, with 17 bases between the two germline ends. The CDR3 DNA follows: TGTGCCAGCAGGAGGTCGGCAGCCAAACCTGGAAACACCATATATTTT. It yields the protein CASRRSAAKPGNTIYF.

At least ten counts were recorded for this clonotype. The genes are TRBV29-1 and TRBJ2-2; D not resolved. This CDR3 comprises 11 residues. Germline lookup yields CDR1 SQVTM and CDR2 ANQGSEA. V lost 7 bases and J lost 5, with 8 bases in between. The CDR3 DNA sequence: TGCAGCGCTAAGAGTACCGGGGAGCTGTTTTTT. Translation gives CSAKSTGELFF.

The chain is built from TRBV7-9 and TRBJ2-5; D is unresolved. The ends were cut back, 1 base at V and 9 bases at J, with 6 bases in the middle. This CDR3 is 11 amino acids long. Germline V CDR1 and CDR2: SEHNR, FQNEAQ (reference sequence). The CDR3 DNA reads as TGTGCCAGCAGCTTAGGCGATTCCCAGTACTTC. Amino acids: CASSLGDSQYF.

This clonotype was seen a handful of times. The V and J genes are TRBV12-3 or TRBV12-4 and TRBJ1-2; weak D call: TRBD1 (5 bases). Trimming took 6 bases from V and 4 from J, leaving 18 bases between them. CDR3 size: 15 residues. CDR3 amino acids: CASSSRGDFSYGYTF. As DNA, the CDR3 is TGTGCCAGCAGCTCCCGGGGGGATTTCTCCTATGGCTACACCTTC.

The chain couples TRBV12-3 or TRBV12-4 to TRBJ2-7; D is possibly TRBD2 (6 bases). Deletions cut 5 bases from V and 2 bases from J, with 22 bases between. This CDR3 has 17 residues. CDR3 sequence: CASSPRKPGGTPYEQYF. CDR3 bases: TGTGCCAGCAGTCCCCGCAAACCGGGCGGGACTCCCTACGAGCAGTACTTC.

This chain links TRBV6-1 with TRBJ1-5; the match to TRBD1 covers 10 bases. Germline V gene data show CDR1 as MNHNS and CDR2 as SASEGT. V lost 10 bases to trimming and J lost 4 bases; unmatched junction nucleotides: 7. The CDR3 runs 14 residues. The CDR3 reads CATRDRGGNQPQHF. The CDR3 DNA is TGTGCCACCAGGGACAGGGGTGGGAATCAGCCCCAGCATTTT.

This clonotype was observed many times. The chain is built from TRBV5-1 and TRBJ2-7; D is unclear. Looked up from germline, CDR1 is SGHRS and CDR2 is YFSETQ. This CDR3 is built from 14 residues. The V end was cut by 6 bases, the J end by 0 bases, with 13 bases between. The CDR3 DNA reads TGCGCCAGCAAATTAATCAGGAACTCCTACGAGCAGTACTTC. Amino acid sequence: CASKLIRNSYEQYF.

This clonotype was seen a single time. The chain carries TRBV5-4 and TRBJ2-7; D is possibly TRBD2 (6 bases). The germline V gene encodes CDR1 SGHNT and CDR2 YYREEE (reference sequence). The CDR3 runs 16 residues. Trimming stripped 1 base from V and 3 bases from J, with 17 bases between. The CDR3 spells CASSLYEAGFNYEQYF. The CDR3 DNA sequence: TGTGCCAGCAGCTTGTATGAGGCGGGGTTCAACTACGAGCAGTACTTC.

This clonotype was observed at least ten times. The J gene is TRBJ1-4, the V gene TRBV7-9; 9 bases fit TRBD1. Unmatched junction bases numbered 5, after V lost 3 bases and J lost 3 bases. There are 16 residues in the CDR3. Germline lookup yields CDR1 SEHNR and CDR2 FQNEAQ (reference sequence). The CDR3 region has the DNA TGTGCCAGCAGCTTGTGGGGGGACAGGGCTAATGAAAAACTGTTTTTT. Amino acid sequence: CASSLWGDRANEKLFF.

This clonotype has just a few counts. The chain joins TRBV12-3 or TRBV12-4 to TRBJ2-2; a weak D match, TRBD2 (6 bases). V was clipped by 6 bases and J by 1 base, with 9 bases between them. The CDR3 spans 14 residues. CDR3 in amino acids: CASRRDLNTGELFF. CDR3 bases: TGTGCCAGCAGGCGGGACTTGAACACCGGGGAGCTGTTTTTT.

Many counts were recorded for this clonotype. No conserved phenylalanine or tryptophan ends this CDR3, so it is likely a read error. The CDR3 nucleotides read TGTGCCAGCAGTGAATGGGGACAGGGGCGTTCATTCGGAAACACCATATATCTT. As protein: CASSEWGQGRSFGNTIYL. The J gene is TRBJ1-3, the V gene TRBV25-1; 10 bases fit TRBD1. Germline loops: CDR1 MGHDK, CDR2 SYGVNS. This CDR3 region has 18 residues. V dropped 1 base and J dropped 4; count of bases not matched to a gene: 10.

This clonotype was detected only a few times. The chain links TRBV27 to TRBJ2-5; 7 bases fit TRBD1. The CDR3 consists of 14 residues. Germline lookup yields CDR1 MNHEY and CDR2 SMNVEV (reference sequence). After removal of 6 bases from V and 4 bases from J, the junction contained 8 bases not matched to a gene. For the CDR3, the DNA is TGTGCCAGCAGCCAGACCAGGGGGAGAGAGACCCAGTACTTC. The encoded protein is CASSQTRGRETQYF.

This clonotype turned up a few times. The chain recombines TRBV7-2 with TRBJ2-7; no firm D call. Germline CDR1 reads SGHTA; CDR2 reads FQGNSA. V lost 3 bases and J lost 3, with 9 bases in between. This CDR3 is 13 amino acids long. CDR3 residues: CASSFIQNYEQYF. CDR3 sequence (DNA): TGTGCCAGCAGCTTTATTCAGAACTACGAGCAGTACTTC.

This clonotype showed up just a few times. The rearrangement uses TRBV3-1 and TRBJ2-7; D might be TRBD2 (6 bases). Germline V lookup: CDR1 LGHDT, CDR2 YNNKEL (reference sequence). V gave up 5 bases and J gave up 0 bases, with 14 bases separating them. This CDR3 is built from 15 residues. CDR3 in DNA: TGTGCCAGCAGCATTAGCGGAGTCCGCTCCTACGAGCAGTACTTC. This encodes CASSISGVRSYEQYF.

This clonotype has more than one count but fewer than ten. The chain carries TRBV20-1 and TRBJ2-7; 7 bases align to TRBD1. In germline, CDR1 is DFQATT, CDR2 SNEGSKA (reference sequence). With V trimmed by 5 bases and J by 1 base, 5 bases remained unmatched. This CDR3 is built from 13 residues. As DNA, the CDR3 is TGCAGTGCTCCGGGACAGTTTTCCTACGAGCAGTACTTC. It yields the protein CSAPGQFSYEQYF.

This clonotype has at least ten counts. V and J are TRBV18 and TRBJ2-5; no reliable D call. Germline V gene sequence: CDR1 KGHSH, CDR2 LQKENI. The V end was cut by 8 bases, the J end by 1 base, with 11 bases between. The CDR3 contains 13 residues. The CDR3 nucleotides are TGTGCCAGCAGCCGCGGTTCCCAAGAGACCCAGTACTTC. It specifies CASSRGSQETQYF.

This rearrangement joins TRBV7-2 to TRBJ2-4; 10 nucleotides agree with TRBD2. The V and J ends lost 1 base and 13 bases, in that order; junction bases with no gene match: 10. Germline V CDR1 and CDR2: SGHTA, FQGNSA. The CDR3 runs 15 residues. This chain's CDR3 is CASSLVLAGGPSQYF. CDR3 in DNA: TGTGCCAGCAGCTTAGTGTTAGCGGGGGGACCTTCACAGTACTTC.

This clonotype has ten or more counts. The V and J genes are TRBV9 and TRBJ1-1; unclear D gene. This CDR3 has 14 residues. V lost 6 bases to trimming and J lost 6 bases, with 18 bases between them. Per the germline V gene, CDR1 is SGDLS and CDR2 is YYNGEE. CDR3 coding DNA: TGTGCCAGCACCCCCGGGTCCGCGGAGCCTGAAGCTTTCTTT. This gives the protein CASTPGSAEPEAFF.

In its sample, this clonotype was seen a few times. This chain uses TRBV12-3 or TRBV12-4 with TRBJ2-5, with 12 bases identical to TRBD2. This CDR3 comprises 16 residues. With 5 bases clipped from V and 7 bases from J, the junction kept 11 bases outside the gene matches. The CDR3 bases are TGTGCCAGCAGTCCCACCCTAGCGGGGGGGCGAGGGACCCAGTACTTC. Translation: CASSPTLAGGRGTQYF.

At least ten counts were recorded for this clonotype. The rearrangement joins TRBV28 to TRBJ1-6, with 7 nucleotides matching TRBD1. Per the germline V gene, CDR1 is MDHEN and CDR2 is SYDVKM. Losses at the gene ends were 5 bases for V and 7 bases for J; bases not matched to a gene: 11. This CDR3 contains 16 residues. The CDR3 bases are TGTGCCAGCAGTCCCCAGACCGGGACAGTCAATTCACCCCTCCACTTT. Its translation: CASSPQTGTVNSPLHF.

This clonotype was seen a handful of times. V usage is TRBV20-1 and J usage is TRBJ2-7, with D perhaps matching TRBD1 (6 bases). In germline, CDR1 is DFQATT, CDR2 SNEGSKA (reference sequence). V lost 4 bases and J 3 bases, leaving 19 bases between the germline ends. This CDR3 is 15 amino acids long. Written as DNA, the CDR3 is TGCAGTGCTACAACCCAAGGGGGTAACTACTACGAGCAGTACTTC. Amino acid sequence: CSATTQGGNYYEQYF.